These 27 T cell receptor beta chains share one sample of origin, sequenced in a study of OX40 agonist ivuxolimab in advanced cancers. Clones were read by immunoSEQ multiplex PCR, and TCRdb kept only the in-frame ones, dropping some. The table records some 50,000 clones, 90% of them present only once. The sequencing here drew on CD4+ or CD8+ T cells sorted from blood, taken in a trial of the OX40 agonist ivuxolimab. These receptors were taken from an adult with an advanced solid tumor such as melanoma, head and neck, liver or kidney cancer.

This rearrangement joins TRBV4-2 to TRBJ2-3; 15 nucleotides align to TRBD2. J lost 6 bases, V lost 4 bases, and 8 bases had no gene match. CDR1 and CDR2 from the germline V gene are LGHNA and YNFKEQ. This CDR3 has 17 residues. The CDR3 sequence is CASSPRTSGGAGDTQYF. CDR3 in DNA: TGTGCCAGCAGCCCCCGGACTAGCGGGGGGGCAGGGGATACGCAGTATTTT.

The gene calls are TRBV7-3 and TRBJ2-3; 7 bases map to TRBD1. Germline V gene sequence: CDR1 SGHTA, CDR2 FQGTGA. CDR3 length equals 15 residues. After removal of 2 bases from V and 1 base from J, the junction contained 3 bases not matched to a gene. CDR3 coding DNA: TGTGCCAGCAGCTTACCCGGACAGGGCACAGATACGCAGTATTTT. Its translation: CASSLPGQGTDTQYF.

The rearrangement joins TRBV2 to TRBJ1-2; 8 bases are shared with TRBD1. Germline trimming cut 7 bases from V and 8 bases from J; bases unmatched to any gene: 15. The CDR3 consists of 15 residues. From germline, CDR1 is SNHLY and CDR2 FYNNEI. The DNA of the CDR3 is TGTGCCAGCAACTTCTTCGACAGGGGCTCCGAGGGCTACACCTTC. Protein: CASNFFDRGSEGYTF.

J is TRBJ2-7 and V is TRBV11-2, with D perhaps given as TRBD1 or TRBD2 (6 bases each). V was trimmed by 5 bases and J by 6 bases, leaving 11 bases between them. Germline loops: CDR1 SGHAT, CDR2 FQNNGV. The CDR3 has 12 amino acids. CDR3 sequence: CASSQGGLEQYF. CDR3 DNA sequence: TGTGCCAGCAGCCAAGGGGGGCTCGAGCAGTACTTC.

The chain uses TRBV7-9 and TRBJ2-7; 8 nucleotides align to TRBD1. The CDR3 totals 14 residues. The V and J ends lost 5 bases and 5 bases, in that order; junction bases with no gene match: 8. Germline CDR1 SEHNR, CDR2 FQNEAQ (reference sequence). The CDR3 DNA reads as TGTGCCAGCAGCAAGTCCGGACAGGGCCACGAGCAGTACTTC. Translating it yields CASSKSGQGHEQYF.

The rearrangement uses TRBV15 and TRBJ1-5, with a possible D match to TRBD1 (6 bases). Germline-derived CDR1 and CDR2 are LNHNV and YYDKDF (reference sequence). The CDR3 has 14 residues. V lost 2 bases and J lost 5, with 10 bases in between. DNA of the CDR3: TGTGCCACCAGCAGACCGGGACACGATCAGCCCCAGCATTTT. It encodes CATSRPGHDQPQHF.

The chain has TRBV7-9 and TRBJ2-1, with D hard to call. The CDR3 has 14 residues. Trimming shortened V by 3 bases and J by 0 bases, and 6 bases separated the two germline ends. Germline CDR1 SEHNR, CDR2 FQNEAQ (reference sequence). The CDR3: CASSFSSSYNEQFF. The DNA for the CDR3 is TGTGCCAGCAGCTTCAGTAGCTCCTACAATGAGCAGTTCTTC.

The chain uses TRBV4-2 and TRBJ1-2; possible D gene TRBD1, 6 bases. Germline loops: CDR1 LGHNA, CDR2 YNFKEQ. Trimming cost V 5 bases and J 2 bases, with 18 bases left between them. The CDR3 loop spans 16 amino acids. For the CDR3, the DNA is TGTGCCAGCAGCTTGTTGGCAGGGGTGAGGAACTATGGCTACACCTTC. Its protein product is CASSLLAGVRNYGYTF.

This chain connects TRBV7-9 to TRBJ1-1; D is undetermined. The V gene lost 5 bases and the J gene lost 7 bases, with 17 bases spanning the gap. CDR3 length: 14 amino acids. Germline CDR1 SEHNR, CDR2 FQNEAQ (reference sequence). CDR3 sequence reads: CASSPGDGRNEAFF. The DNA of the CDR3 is TGTGCCAGCAGCCCTGGGGATGGGCGGAATGAAGCTTTCTTT. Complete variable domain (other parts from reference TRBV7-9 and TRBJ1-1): DTGVSQNPRHKITKRGQNVTFRCDPISEHNRLYWYRQTLGQGPEFLTYFQNEAQLEKSRLLSDRFSAERPKGSFSTLEIQRTEQGDSAMYLCASSPGDGRNEAFFGQGTRLTVV.

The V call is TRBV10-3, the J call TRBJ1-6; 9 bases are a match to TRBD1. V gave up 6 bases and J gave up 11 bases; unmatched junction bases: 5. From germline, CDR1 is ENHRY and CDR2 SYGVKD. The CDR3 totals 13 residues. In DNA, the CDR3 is TGTGCCATCAGGGGGACAGGGATCACACCCCTCCACTTT. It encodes CAIRGTGITPLHF.

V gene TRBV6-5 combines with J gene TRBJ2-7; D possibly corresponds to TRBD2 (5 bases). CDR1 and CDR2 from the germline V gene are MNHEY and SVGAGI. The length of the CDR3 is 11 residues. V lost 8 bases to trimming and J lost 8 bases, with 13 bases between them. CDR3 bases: TGTGCCAGCCACCGGGATCTGAAGCAGTACTTC. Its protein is CASHRDLKQYF.

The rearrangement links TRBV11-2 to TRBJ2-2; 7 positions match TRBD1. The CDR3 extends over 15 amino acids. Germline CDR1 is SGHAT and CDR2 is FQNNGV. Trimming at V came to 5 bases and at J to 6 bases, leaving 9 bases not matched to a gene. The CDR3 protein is CASSHRSDRAGELFF. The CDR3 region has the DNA TGTGCCAGCAGCCACAGGTCCGACAGGGCCGGGGAGCTGTTTTTT.

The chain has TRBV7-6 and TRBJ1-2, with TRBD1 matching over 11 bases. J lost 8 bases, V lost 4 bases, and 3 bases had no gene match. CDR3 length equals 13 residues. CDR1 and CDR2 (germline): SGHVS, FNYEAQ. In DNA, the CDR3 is TGTGCCAGCAGCTCCGGGACAGGGGGAGGCTACACCTTC. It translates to CASSSGTGGGYTF.

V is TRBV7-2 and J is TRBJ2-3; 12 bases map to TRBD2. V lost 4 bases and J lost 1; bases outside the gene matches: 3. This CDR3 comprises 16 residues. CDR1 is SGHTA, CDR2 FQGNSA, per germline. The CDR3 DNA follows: TGTGCCAGCAGCTACCGGACTAGCGGGGGCACAGATACGCAGTATTTT. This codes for CASSYRTSGGTDTQYF.

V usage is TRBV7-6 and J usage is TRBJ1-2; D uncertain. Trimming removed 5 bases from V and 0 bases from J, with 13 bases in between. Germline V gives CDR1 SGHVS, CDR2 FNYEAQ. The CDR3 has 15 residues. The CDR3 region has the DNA TGTGCCAGCAGCCCTCAGGAACCTCCTAACTATGGCTACACCTTC. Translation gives CASSPQEPPNYGYTF.

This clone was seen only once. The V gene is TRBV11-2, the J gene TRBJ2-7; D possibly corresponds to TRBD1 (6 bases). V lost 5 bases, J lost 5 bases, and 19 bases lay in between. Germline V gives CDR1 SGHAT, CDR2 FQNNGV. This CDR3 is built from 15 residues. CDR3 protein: CASSLPPGTLDEQYF. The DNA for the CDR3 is TGTGCCAGCAGCCTCCCCCCCGGGACACTGGACGAGCAGTACTTC.

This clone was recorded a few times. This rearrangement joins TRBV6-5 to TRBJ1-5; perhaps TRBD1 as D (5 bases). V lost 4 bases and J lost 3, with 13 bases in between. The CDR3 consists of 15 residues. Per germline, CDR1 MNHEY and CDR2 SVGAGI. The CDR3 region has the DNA TGTGCCAGCAGTTCCCGGGACGGAGTCAATCAGCCCCAGCATTTT. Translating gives CASSSRDGVNQPQHF.

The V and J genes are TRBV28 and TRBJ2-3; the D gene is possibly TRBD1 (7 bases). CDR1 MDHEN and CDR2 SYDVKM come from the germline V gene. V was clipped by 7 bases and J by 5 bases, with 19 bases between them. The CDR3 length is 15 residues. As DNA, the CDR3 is TGTGCCAGCACTACAACGGAGGGGGCGGTAGATACGCAGTATTTT. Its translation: CASTTTEGAVDTQYF.

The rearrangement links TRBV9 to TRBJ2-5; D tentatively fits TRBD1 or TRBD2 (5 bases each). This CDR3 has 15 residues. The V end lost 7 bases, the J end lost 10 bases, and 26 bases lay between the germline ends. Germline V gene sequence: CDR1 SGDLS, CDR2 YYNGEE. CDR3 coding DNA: TGTGCCAGCTGGCAAGCCCGGGACGACCCGGGAAACCAGTACTTC. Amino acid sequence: CASWQARDDPGNQYF.

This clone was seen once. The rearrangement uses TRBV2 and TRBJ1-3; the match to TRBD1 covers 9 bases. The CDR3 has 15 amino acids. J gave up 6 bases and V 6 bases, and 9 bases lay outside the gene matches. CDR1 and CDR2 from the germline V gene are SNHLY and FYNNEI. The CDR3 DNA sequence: TGTGCCAGCAGACTCGGGACAGGGAGAATAAACACCATATATTTT. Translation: CASRLGTGRINTIYF.

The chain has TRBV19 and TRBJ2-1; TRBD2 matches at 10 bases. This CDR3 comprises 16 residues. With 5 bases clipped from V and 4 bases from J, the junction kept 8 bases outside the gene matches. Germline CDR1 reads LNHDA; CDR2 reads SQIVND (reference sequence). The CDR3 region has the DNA TGTGCCAGTAGTCTGGGGGCTAGCGGGGGTTACAATGAGCAGTTCTTC. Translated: CASSLGASGGYNEQFF.

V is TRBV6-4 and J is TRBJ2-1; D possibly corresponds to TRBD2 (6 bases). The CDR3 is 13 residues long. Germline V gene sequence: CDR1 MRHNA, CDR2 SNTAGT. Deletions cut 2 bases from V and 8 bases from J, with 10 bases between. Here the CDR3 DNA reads TGTGCCAGCAGTGACCAACCGGGGGATGAGCAGTTCTTC. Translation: CASSDQPGDEQFF.

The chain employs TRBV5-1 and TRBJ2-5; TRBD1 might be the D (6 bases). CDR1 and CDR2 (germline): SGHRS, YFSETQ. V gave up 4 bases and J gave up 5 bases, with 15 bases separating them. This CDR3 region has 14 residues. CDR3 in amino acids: CASSPTQGSETQYF. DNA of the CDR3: TGCGCCAGCAGCCCAACTCAGGGGAGTGAGACCCAGTACTTC.

The CDR3 DNA reads as TGCGCCAGCAGCCCGCCCGGCACTGAAGCTTTCTTT. It is translated as CASSPPGTEAFF. V is TRBV5-1 and J is TRBJ1-1; D remains ambiguous. This CDR3 contains 12 residues. The V gene's germline CDR1 is SGHRS and CDR2 YFSETQ. V was trimmed by 4 bases and J by 4 bases, leaving 8 bases between them.

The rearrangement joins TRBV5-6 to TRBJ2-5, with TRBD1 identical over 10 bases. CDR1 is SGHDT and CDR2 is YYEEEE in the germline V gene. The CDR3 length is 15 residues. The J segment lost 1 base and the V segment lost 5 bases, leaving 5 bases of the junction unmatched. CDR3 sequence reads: CASRETGGFQETQYF. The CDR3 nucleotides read TGTGCCAGCAGGGAGACAGGGGGCTTCCAAGAGACCCAGTACTTC. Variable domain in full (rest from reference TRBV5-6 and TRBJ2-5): DAGVTQSPTHLIKTRGQQVTLRCSPKSGHDTVSWYQQALGQGPQFIFQYYEEEERQRGNFPDRFSGHQFPNYSSELNVNALLLGDSALYLCASRETGGFQETQYFGPGTRLLVL.

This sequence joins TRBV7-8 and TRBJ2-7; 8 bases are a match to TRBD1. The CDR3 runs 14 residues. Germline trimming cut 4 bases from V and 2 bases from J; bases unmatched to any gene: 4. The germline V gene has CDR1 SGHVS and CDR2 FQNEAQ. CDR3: CASSSGTGAYEQYF. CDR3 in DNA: TGTGCCAGCAGCTCCGGGACAGGAGCCTACGAGCAGTACTTC.

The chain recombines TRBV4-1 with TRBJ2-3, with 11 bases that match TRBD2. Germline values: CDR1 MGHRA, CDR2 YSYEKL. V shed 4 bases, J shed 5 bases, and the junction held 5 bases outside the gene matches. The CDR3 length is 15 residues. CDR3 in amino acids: CASSPNGLAGDTQYF. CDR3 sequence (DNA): TGCGCCAGCAGCCCGAACGGACTAGCGGGAGATACGCAGTATTTT.